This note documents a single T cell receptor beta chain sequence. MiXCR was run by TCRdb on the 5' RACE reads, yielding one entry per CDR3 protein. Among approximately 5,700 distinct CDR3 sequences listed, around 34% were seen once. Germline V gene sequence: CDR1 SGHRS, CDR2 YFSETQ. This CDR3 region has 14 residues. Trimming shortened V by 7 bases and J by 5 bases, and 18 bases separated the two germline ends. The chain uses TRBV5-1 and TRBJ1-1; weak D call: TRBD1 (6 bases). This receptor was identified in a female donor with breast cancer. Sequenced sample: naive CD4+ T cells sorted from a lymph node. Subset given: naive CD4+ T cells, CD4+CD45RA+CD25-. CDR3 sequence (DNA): TGCGCCAGCGGCTCACAGGGATTTTGGACTGAAGCTTTCTTT. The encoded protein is CASGSQGFWTEAFF.